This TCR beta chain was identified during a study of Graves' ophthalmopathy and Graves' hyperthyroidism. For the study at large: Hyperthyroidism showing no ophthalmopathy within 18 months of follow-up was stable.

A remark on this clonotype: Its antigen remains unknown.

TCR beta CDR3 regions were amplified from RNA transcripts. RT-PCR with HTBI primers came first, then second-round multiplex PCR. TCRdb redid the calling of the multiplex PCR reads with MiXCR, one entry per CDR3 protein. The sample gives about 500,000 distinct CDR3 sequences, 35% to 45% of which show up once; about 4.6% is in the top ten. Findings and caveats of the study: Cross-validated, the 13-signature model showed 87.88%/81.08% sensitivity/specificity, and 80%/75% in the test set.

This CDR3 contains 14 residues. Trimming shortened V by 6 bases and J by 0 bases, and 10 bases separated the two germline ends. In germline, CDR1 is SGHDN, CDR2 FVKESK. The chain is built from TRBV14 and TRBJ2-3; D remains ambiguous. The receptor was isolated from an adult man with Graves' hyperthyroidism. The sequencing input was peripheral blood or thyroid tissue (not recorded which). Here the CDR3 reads CASSDLISTDTQYF. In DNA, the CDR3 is TGTGCCAGCAGTGACCTGATTAGCACAGATACGCAGTATTTT.